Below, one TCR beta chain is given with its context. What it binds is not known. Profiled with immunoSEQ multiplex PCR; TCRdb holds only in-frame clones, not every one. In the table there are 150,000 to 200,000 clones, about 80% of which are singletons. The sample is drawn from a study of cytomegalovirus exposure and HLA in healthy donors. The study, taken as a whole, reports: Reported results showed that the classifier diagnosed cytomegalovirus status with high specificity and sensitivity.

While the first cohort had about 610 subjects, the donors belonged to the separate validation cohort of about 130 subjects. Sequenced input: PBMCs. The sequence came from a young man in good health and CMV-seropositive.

For the CDR3, the DNA is TGCGCCAGCAGCCTTGGACAGGGGACCTACGAGCAGTACTTC. It yields the protein CASSLGQGTYEQYF. The chain combines TRBV4-1 with TRBJ2-7; 9 bases map to TRBD1. This CDR3 region has 14 residues. V was clipped by 4 bases and J by 2 bases; unmatched bases: 3. Germline CDR1 MGHRA, CDR2 YSYEKL.